This section outlines one T cell receptor (beta chain) sequence together with its context. The data stem from a study of T cells expressing NK-cell markers. The CDR3 covers 14 residues. Germline V gives CDR1 MNHNS, CDR2 SASEGT. TCRdb reprocessed the 5' RACE reads and keeps a single row for each CDR3 protein, giving no DNA. The repertoire table contains approximately 550,000 distinct CDR3 sequences. This chain uses TRBV6-1 with TRBJ1-5; TCRdb indicates TRBD1, and absent DNA this call remains unverified. The material sequenced was blood T cells: a sorted CD56 or NKG2C T cell subset, CD4+ or CD8+ T cells, or bulk PBMC T cells (not recorded which). The clonotype was recovered from a man between 18 and 35 years old in good health. This chain's CDR3 is CASSGRQGGQPQHF.